The 10 T cell receptor beta chains below were found in one sample sequenced in a study of blood T cell repertoires in COVID-19. Libraries were prepared by immunoSEQ multiplex PCR; TCRdb keeps only in-frame clonotypes and omits some of them. The table has 12,000 or so clones, roughly four fifths seen once. Sequencing was done on a sample of peripheral blood. The source of these receptors is a woman between 55 and 75 years old with acute or convalescent COVID-19.

The V call is TRBV28, the J call TRBJ1-1, with 9 bases fitting TRBD1. V shed 7 bases and J 0 bases; nucleotides not matched to a gene: 6. Looked up from germline, CDR1 is MDHEN and CDR2 is SYDVKM. This CDR3 region has 15 residues. CDR3 in DNA: TGTGCCAGCACCTCCACAGGGGGCATGAACACTGAAGCTTTCTTT. Translation gives CASTSTGGMNTEAFF.

The chain has TRBV4-1 and TRBJ2-5, with 11 bases fitting TRBD2. The CDR3 runs 16 residues. Per the germline V gene, CDR1 is MGHRA and CDR2 is YSYEKL. V trimming: 0 bases; J trimming: 6 bases; junction bases outside the gene matches: 6. The CDR3 region has the DNA TGCGCCAGCAGCCAAGATTTAGCGGGGGGGCGAAAGACCCAGTACTTC. Its protein is CASSQDLAGGRKTQYF.

The genes are TRBV9 and TRBJ2-5; the match to TRBD1 covers 7 bases. Trimming took 3 bases from V and 1 from J; bases not matched to a gene: 3. Germline CDR1 is SGDLS and CDR2 is YYNGEE. The CDR3 totals 14 residues. CDR3 nucleotide sequence: TGTGCCAGCAGCGACAGGGGTGGCCAAGAGACCCAGTACTTC. It encodes CASSDRGGQETQYF.

The chain uses TRBV19 and TRBJ2-2; D call uncertain. Per the germline V gene, CDR1 is LNHDA and CDR2 is SQIVND (reference sequence). V shed 5 bases and J shed 1 base, with 5 bases lying between them. The CDR3 totals 13 residues. For the CDR3, the DNA is TGTGCCAGTAGTGTCGGGAACACCGGGGAGCTGTTTTTT. Encoded protein: CASSVGNTGELFF.

This chain uses TRBV11-2 with TRBJ1-1, with D possibly TRBD1 on 5 matching bases. CDR3 length: 14 amino acids. CDR1 and CDR2 from the germline V gene are SGHAT and FQNNGV. The CDR3 DNA follows: TGTGCAATAGGGGTGGGCAGTTTGAACACTGAAGCTTTCTTT. Translating gives CAIGVGSLNTEAFF.

The chain's CDR3 is CASSGGAGLSTDTQYF. The CDR3 DNA reads as TGTGCCAGCAGCGGCGGGGCGGGGTTATCCACAGATACGCAGTATTTT. This chain joins TRBV9 and TRBJ2-3; D may be TRBD2 (6 bases). The CDR3 has 16 residues. The germline V and J ends were trimmed by 3 bases and 2 bases, with 16 bases remaining between them. Germline V gene lookup returns CDR1 SGDLS and CDR2 YYNGEE. The entire variable domain, with the rest obtained from reference TRBV9 and TRBJ2-3, is as follows: DSGVTQTPKHLITATGQRVTLRCSPRSGDLSVYWYQQSLDQGLQFLIQYYNGEERAKGNILERFSAQQFPDLHSELNLSSLELGDSALYFCASSGGAGLSTDTQYFGPGTRLTVL.

In this sample, this clone is medium-sized. The genes are TRBV20-1 and TRBJ2-7; D remains unclear. The CDR3 has 11 amino acids. V was pared by 3 bases and J by 5 bases, with 8 bases between. Germline assignment: CDR1 DFQATT and CDR2 SNEGSKA (reference sequence). Here the CDR3 reads CSASSGHEQYF. DNA of the CDR3: TGCAGTGCTAGTTCTGGCCACGAGCAGTACTTC.

The rearrangement links TRBV11-2 to TRBJ2-3; D ambiguous. The V gene lost 1 base and the J gene lost 1 base, with 3 bases spanning the gap. CDR1 is SGHAT, CDR2 FQNNGV, per germline. The CDR3 has 13 amino acids. The CDR3 region is CASSLAGTDTQYF. CDR3 bases: TGTGCCAGCAGCTTAGCAGGCACAGATACGCAGTATTTT.

The chain uses TRBV2 and TRBJ1-6, with 11 bases matching TRBD1. Germline values: CDR1 SNHLY, CDR2 FYNNEI. J lost 10 bases, V lost 4 bases, and 3 bases had no gene match. The CDR3 contains 14 residues. CDR3 bases: TGTGCCAGCAGTGGGACAGGGGGCGTATCACCCCTCCACTTT. The encoded protein is CASSGTGGVSPLHF.

Only one count was recorded for this clone. The chain couples TRBV5-4 to TRBJ2-7; no definite D call. Germline V gene data show CDR1 as SGHNT and CDR2 as YYREEE (reference sequence). V shed 7 bases and J shed 1 base, with 12 bases lying between them. CDR3 length: 13 amino acids. The CDR3 is CASGPTPSYEQYF. Written as DNA, the CDR3 is TGTGCCAGCGGCCCGACACCTTCCTACGAGCAGTACTTC.